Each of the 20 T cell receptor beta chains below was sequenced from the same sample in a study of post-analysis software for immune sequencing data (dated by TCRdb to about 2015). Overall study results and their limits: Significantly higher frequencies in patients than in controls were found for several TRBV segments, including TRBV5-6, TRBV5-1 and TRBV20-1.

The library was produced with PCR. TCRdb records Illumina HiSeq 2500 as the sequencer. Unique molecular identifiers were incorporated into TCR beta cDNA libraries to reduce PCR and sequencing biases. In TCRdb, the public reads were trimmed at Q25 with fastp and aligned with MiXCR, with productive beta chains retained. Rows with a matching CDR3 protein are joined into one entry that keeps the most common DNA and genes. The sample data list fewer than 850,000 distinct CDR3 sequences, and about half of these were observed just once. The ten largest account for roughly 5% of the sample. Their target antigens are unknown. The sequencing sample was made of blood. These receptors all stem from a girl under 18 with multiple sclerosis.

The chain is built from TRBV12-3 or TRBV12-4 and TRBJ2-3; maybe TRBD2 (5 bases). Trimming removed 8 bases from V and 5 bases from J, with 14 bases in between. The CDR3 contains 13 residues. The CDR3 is CASRPGSGDTQYF. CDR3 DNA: TGTGCCAGCCGTCCGGGGTCGGGAGATACGCAGTATTTT.

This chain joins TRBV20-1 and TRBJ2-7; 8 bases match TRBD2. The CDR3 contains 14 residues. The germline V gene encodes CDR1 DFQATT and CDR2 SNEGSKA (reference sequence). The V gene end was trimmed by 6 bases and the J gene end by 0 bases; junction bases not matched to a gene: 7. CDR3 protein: CSAQRSGSSYEQYF. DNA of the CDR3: TGCAGTGCCCAAAGAAGCGGGAGCTCCTACGAGCAGTACTTC.

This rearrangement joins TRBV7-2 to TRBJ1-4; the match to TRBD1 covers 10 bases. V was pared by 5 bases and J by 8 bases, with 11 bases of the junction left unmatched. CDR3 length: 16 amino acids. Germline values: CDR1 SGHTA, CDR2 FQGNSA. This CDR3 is CASSAGTGVGREKLFF. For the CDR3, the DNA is TGTGCCAGCAGCGCCGGGACAGGGGTTGGGAGGGAAAAACTGTTTTTT.

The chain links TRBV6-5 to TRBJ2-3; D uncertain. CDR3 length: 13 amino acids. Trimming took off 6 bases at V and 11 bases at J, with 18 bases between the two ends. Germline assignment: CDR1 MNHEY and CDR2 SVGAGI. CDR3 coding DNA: TGTGCCAGCAGCGCCTTTCCCCCCCGAGGGCAGTATTTT. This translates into CASSAFPPRGQYF.

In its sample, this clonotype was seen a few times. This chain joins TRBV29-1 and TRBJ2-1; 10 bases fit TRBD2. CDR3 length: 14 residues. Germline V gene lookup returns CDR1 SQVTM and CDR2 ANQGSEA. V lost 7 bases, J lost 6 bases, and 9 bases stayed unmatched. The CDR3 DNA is TGCAGCGGCCCGTCTAGCGGGAGAATCAATGAGCAGTTCTTC. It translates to CSGPSSGRINEQFF.

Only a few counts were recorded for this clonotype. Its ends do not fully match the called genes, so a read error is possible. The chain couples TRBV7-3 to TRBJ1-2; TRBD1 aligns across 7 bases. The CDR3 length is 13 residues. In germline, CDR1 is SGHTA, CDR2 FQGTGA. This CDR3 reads CAGSFNRGYGYTF. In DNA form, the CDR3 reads TGTGCCGGCAGCTTCAACAGGGGATATGGCTACACCTTC. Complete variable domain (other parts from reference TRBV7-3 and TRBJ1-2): GAGVSQTPSNKVTEKGKYVELRCDPISGHTALYWYRQSLGQGPEFLIYFQGTGAADDSGLPNDRFFAVRPEGSVSTLKIQRTERGDSAVYLCAGSFNRGYGYTFGSGTRLTVV.

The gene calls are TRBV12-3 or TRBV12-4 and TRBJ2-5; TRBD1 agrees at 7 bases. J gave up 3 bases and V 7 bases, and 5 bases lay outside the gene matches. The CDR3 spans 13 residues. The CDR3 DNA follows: TGTGCCAGCACTATGGGACAGAAAGAGACCCAGTACTTC. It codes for CASTMGQKETQYF.

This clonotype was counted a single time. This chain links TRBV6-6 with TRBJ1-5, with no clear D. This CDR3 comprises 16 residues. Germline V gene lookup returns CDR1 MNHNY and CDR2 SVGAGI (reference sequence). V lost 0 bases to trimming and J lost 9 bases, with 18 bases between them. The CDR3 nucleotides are TGTGCCAGCAGTTACTCCCCGCAGCCCAGCGAATTGCCCCAGCATTTT. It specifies CASSYSPQPSELPQHF.

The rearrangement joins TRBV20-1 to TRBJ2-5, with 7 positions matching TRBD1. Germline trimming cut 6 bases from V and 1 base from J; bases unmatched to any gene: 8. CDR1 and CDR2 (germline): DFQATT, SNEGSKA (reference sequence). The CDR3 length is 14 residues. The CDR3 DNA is TGCAGTGCAATGGGACAGTCGATCCAAGAGACCCAGTACTTC. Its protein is CSAMGQSIQETQYF.

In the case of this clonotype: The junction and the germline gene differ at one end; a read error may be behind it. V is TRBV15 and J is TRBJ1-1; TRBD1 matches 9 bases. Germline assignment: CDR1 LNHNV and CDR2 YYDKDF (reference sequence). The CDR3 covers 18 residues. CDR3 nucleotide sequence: TGTGCCACCAGCAGAAAACGAGGGGGGACAGGGCGGAACACTGAAACTTTCTTT. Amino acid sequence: CATSRKRGGTGRNTETFF.

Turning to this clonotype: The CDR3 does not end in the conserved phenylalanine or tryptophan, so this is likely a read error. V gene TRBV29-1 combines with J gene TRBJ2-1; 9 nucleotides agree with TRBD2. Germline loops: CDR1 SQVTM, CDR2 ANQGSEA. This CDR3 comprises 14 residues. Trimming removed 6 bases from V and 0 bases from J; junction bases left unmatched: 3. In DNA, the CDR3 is TGCAGCGTGAGTAGCGGGAGCTCCTACAATGAGCAGTTCATC. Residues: CSVSSGSSYNEQFI.

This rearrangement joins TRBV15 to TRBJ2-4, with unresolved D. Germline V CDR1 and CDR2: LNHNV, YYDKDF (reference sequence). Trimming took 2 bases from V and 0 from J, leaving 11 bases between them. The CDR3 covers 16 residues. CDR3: CATSRQASVAKNIQYF. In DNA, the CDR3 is TGTGCCACCAGCAGACAGGCTTCGGTAGCCAAAAACATTCAGTACTTC.

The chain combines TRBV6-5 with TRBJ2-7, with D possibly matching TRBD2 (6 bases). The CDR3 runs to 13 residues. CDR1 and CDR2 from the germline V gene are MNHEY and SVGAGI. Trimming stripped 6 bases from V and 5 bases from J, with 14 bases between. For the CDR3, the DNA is TGTGCCAGCAGCCCAGGAGGGCTGCACGAGCAGTACTTC. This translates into CASSPGGLHEQYF.

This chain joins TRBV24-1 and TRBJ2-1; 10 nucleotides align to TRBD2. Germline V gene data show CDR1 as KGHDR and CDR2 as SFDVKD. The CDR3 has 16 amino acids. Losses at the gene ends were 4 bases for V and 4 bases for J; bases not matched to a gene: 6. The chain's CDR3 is CATSDRTSGLYNEQFF. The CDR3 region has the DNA TGTGCCACCAGTGACAGGACTAGCGGATTGTACAATGAGCAGTTCTTC.

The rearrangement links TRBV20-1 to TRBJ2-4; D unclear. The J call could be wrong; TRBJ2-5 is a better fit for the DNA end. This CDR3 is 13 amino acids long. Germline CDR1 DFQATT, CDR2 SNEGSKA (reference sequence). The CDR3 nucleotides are TGCAGTGCCCACCCGGACCCGAAAGAGACCCAGTACTTC. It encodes CSAHPDPKETQYF.

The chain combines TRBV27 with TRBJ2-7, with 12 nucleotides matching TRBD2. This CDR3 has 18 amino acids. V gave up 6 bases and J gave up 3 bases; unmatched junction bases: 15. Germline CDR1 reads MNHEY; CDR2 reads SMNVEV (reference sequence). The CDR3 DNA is TGTGCCAGCAGCCAGCTAGCGGGAGGGCCGGGGGGCTGCTACGAGCAGTACTTC. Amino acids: CASSQLAGGPGGCYEQYF.

CDR3 nucleotide sequence: TGTGCCAGCAGCGTAGGGTCGGCGGGAGCGCGAAATGAGCAGTTCTTC. This translates into CASSVGSAGARNEQFF. The chain joins TRBV9 to TRBJ2-1, with 7 bases fitting TRBD2. There are 16 residues in the CDR3. With V trimmed by 0 bases and J by 7 bases, 10 bases remained unmatched. Germline V lookup: CDR1 SGDLS, CDR2 YYNGEE.

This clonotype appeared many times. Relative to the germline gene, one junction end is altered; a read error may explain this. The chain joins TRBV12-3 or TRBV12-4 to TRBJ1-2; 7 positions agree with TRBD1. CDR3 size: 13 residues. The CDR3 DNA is TGTGCCAGCAGCTTAGGACAGGCCTATGGCTACACCTTC. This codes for CASSLGQAYGYTF.

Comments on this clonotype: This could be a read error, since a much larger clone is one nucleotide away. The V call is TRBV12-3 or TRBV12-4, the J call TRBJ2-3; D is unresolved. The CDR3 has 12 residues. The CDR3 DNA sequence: TGTGCCAGCAGTATTAGCACAGATGCGCAGTATTTT. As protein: CASSISTDAQYF.

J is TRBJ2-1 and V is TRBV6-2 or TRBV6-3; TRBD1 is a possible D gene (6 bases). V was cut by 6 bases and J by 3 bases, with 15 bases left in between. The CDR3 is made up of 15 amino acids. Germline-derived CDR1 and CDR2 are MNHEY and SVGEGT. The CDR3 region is CASSVRTVDYNEQFF. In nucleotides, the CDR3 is TGTGCCAGCAGCGTGAGGACAGTCGACTACAATGAGCAGTTCTTC.